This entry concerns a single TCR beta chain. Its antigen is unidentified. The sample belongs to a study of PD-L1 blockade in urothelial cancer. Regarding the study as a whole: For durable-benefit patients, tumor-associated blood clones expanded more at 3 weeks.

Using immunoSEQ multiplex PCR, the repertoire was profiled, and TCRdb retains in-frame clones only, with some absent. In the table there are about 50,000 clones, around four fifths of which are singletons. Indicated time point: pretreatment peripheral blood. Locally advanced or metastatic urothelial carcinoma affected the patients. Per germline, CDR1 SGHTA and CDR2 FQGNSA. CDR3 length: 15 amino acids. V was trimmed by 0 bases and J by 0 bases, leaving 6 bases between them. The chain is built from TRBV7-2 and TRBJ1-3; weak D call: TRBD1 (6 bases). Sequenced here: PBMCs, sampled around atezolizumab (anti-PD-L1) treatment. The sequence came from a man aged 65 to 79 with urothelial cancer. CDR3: CASSLATGSGNTIYF. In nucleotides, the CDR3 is TGTGCCAGCAGCTTAGCGACAGGCTCTGGAAACACCATATATTTT.